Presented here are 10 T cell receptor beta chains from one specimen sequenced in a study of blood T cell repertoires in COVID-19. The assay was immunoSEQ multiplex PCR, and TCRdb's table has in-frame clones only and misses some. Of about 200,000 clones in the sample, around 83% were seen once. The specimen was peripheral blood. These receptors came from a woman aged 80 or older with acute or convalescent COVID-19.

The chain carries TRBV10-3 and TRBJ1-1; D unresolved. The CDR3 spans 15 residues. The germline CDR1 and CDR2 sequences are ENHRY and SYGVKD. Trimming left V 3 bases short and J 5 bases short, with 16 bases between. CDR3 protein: CAISEPGMRRTEAFF. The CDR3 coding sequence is TGTGCCATCAGTGAACCGGGGATGCGGCGGACTGAAGCTTTCTTT.

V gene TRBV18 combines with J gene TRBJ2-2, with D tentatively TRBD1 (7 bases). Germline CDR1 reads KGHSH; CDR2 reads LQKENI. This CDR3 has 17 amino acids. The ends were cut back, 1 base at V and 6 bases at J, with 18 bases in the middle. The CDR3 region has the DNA TGTGCCAGCTCACCACTAGGGGGCGGGATGTCGCCCGGGGAGCTGTTTTTT. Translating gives CASSPLGGGMSPGELFF.

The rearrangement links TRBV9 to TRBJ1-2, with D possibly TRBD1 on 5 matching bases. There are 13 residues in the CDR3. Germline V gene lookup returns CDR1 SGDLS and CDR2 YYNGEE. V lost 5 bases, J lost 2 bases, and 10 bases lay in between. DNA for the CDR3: TGTGCCAGCAGTCTGGGGGGGAACTATGGCTACACCTTC. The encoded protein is CASSLGGNYGYTF. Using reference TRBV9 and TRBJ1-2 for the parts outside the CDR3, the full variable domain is DSGVTQTPKHLITATGQRVTLRCSPRSGDLSVYWYQQSLDQGLQFLIQYYNGEERAKGNILERFSAQQFPDLHSELNLSSLELGDSALYFCASSLGGNYGYTFGSGTRLTVV.

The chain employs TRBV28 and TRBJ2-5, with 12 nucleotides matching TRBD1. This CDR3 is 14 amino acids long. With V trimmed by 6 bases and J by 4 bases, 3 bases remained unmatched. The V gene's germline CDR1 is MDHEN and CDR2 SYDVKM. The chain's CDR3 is CASRPGQGAETQYF. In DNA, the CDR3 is TGTGCCAGCAGACCGGGACAGGGGGCAGAGACCCAGTACTTC.

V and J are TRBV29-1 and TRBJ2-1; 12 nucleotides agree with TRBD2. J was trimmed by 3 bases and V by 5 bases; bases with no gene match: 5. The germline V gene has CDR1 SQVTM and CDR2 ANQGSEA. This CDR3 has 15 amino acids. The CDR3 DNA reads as TGCAGCGTTACCCGACTAGCGGGAGACTACAATGAGCAGTTCTTC. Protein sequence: CSVTRLAGDYNEQFF.

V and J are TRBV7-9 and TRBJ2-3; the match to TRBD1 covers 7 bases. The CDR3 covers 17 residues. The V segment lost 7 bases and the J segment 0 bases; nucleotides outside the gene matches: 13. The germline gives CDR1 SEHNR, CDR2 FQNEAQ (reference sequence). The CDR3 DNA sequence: TGTGCCAGCACCAACCCGGGGACAGACTCTAGCACAGATACGCAGTATTTT. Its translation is CASTNPGTDSSTDTQYF.

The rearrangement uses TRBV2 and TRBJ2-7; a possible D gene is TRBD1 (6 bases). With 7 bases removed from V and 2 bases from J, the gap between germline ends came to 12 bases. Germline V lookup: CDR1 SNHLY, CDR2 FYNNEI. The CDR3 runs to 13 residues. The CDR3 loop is CASIPDSPYEQYF. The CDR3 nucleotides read TGTGCCAGCATTCCGGACAGTCCCTACGAGCAGTACTTC.

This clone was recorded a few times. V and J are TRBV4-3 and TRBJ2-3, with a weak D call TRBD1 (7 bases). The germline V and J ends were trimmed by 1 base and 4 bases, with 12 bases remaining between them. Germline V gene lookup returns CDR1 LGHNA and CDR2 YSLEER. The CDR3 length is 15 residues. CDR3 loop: CASSQAGRGADTQYF. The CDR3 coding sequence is TGCGCCAGCAGCCAAGCGGGCAGGGGGGCAGATACGCAGTATTTT.

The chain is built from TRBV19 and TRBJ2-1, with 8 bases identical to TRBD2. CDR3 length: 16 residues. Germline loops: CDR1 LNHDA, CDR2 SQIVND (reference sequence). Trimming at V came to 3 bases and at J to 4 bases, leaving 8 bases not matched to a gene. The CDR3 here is CASSISGTRGYNEQFF. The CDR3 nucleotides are TGTGCCAGTAGTATCTCCGGGACTAGGGGTTACAATGAGCAGTTCTTC. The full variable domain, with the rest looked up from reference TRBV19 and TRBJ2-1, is DGGITQSPKYLFRKEGQNVTLSCEQNLNHDAMYWYRQDPGQGLRLIYYSQIVNDFQKGDIAEGYSVSREKKESFPLTVTSAQKNPTAFYLCASSISGTRGYNEQFFGPGTRLTVL.

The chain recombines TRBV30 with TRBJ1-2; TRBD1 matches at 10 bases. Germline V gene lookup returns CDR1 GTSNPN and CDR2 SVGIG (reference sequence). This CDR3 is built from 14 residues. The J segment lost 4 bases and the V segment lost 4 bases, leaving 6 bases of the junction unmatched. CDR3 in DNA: TGTGCCTGGACCCCCGGACAGGGGGTCTATGGCTACACCTTC. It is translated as CAWTPGQGVYGYTF.